Described below is a single T cell receptor (beta chain) sequence and its context. What it binds is unknown. Germline CDR1 and CDR2: SGHRS and YFSETQ. The length of the CDR3 is 15 residues. Trimming cost V 1 base and J 3 bases; bases outside gene matches: 4. The repertoire was sequenced with immunoSEQ multiplex PCR; TCRdb's copy has only in-frame clones and lacks some. The repertoire has 65,000 to 75,000 clones, over 80% of them found once; the top ten carry around 5%. The data belong to a study of early stage breast cancer tumors. Findings and limits, study-wide: Compared with adjacent normal breast, tumors showed 2 to 2.5-fold denser, more clonal T cells.

The receptor comes from a person in their forties with breast cancer. Sequencing input: blood. This chain connects TRBV5-1 to TRBJ2-1; 7 nucleotides align to TRBD1. CDR3 bases: TGCGCCAGCAGCTTGACGGGGACAGTCTACAATGAGCAGTTCTTC. Translation: CASSLTGTVYNEQFF.